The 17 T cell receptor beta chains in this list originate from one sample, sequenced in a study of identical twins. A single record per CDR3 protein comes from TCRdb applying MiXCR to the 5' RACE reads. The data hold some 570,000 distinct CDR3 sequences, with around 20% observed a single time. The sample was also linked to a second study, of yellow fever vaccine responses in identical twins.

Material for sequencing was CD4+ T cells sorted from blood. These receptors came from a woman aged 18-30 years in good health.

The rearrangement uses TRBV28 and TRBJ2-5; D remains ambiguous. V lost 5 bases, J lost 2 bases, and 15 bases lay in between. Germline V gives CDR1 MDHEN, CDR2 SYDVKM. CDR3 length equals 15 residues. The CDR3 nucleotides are TGTGCCAGCAGTACCCGGGCCAGGAGTCAAGAGACCCAGTACTTC. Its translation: CASSTRARSQETQYF.

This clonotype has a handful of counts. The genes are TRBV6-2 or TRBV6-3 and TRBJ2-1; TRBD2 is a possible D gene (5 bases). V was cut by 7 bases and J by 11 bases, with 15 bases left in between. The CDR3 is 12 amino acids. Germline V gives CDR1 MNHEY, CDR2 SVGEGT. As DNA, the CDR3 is TGTGCCAGCACAGGACTCTTTGCGAAGCAGTTCTTC. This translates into CASTGLFAKQFF.

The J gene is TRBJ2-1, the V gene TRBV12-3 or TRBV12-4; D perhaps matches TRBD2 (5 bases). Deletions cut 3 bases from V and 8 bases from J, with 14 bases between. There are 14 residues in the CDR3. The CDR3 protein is CASSFGSRRYEQFF. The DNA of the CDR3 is TGTGCCAGCAGTTTCGGGTCTAGGAGGTATGAGCAGTTCTTC.

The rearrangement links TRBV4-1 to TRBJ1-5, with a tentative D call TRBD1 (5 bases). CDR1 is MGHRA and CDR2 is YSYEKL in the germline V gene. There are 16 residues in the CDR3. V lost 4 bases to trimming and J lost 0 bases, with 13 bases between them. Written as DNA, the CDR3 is TGCGCCAGCAGCCCCGGGAAGGGGCATAGCAATCAGCCCCAGCATTTT. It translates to CASSPGKGHSNQPQHF.

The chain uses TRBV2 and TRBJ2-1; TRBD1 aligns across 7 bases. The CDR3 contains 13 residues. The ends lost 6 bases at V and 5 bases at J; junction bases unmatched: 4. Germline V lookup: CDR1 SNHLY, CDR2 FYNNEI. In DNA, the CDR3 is TGTGCCAGCAGATCGACAGGGAACAATGAGCAGTTCTTC. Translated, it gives CASRSTGNNEQFF.

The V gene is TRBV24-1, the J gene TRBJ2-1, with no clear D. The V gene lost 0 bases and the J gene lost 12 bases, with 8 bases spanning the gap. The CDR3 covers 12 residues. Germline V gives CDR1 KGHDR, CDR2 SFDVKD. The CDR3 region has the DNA TGTGCCACCAGTGATTTGGCTACCGGGCAGTTCTTC. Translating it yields CATSDLATGQFF.

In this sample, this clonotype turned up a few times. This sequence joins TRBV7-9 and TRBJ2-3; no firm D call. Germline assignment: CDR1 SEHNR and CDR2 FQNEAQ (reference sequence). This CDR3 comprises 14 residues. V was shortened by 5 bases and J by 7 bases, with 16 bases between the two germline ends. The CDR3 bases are TGTGCCAGCAGCGCGTGGACGGACGTTAATACGCAGTATTTT. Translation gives CASSAWTDVNTQYF.

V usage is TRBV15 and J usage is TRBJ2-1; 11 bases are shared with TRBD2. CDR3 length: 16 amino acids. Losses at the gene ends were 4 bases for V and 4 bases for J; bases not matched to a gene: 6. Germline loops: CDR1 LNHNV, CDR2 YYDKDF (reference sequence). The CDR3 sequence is CATSIYSGRVYNEQFF. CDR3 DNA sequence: TGTGCCACCAGCATCTATAGCGGGAGGGTTTACAATGAGCAGTTCTTC.

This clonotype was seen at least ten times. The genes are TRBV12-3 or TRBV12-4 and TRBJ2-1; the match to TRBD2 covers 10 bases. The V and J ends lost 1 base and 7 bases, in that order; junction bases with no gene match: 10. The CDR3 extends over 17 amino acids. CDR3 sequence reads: CASSLGVAGGSRNEQFF. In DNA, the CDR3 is TGTGCCAGCAGTTTAGGGGTAGCGGGAGGCAGCCGGAATGAGCAGTTCTTC.

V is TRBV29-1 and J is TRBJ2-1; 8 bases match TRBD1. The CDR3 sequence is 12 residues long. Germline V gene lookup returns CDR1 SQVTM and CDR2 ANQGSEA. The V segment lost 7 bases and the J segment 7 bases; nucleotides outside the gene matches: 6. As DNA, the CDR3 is TGCAGCGCCAGGACAGGGATAAATGAGCAGTTCTTC. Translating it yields CSARTGINEQFF.

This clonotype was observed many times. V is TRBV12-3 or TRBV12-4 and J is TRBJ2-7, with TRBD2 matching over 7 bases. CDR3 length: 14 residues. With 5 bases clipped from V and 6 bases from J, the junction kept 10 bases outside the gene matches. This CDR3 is CASSLAAGALEQYF. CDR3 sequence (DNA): TGTGCCAGCAGTCTCGCCGCGGGAGCCCTCGAGCAGTACTTC.

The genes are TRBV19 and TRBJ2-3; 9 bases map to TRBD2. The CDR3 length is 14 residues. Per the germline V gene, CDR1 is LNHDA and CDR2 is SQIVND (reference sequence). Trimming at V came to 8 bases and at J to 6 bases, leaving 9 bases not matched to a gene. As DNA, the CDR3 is TGTGCCAGTCGAGCGGGAGGAGGTCGGGATACGCAGTATTTT. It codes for CASRAGGGRDTQYF.

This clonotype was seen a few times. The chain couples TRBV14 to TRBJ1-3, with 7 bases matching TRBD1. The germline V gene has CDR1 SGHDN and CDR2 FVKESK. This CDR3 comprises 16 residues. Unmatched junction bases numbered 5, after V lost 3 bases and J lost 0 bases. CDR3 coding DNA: TGTGCCAGCAGCCAGAAGACAGGGATCTCTGGAAACACCATATATTTT. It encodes CASSQKTGISGNTIYF.

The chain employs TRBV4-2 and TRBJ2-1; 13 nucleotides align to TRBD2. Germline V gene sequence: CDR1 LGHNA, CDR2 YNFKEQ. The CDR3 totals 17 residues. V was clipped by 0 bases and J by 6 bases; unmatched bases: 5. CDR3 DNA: TGTGCCAGCAGCCAAGATAGGACTAGCGGGAGCGGCAATGAGCAGTTCTTC. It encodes CASSQDRTSGSGNEQFF.

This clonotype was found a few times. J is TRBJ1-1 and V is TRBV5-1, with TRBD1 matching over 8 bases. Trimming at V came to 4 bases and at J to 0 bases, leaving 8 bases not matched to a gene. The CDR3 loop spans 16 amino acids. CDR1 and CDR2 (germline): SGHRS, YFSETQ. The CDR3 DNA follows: TGCGCCAGCAGCCTCGGACAGGGACCCATGAACACTGAAGCTTTCTTT. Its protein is CASSLGQGPMNTEAFF. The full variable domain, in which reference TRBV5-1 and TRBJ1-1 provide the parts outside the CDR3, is KAGVTQTPRYLIKTRGQQVTLSCSPISGHRSVSWYQQTPGQGLQFLFEYFSETQRNKGNFPGRFSGRQFSNSRSEMNVSTLELGDSALYLCASSLGQGPMNTEAFFGQGTRLTVV.

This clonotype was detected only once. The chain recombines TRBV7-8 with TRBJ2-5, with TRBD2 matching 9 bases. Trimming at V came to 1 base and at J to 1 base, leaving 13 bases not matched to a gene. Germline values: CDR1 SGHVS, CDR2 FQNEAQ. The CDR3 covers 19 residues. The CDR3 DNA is TGTGCCAGCAGCTTAGTCATACCTGGGGTGCGGGGGGGCCAAGAGACCCAGTACTTC. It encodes CASSLVIPGVRGGQETQYF.

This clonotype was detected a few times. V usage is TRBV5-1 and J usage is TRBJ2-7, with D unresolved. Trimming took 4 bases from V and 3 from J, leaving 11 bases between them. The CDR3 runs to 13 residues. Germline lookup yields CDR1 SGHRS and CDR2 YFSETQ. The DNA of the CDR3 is TGCGCCAGCAGCGCGGTATCGGGCTACGAGCAGTACGTC. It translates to CASSAVSGYEQYV.